This T cell receptor (beta chain) was obtained from a study of T cell responses to AZD1222 COVID-19 vaccine. Study conclusions and caveats: Baseline seropositivity characterized only six AZD1222 recipients. Within unmutated variant regions lay the reported targets of nearly half of spike-specific TCRs. White British people made up most donors, females outnumbered males, and clonal diversity was possibly underestimated. Scientists sampled the repertoires only once the peak T cell response had passed.

Points on this clone: Its specificity is unknown.

The protocol was immunoSEQ multiplex PCR, while the TCRdb copy is restricted to in-frame clones and leaves out a portion. This sample yields 90,000 to 100,000 clones, of which 88% are seen a single time; 15% to 20% belongs to the top ten. The sample here was peripheral blood, taken 28 days after the second AZD1222 dose. This clonotype originated in an adult who received the AZD1222 COVID-19 vaccine.

CDR3 in DNA: TGTGCCAGCAGCCAACGGGCGGAGCAGTACTTC. Translated, it gives CASSQRAEQYF. The chain recombines TRBV3-1 (or the pseudogene TRBV3-2) with TRBJ2-7; D is ambiguous. Trimming removed 2 bases from V and 7 bases from J, with 6 bases in between. The CDR3 runs to 11 residues. CDR1 is LGHDT, CDR2 YNNKEL, per germline (reference sequence).